Listed here are 15 T cell receptor beta chains from one sample, sequenced in a study of T cells in Graves' hyperthyroidism and ophthalmopathy (dated by TCRdb to the late 2010s). Libraries were built with multiplex PCR. Reads for this sample came from an Illumina HiSeq 2000. The TCR beta CDR3 regions were amplified from the RNA transcripts. A first-round RT-PCR of the TCR CDR3 used the HTBI primer set with the Qiagen OneStep RT-PCR kit. Through fastp at Q25 and MiXCR, TCRdb rebuilt clones from the public reads, retaining in-frame beta chains. CDR3 protein duplicates are merged, each entry listing the most common genes and DNA. Across this sample there are around 340,000 distinct CDR3 sequences, with 15% to 20% seen only once. The top ten constitute less than 65% of the sample. Sequencing was done on a sample of blood. Receptors were obtained from a woman aged 45-59 years with Graves' hyperthyroidism.

This clonotype has a handful of counts. The rearrangement links TRBV5-1 to TRBJ2-5; D assignment may be TRBD1 or TRBD2 (6 bases each). From germline, CDR1 is SGHRS and CDR2 YFSETQ. Trimming removed 3 bases from V and 2 bases from J, with 11 bases in between. The CDR3 extends over 14 amino acids. CDR3 region: CASSSGAEQETQYF. For the CDR3, the DNA is TGCGCCAGCAGCTCGGGGGCGGAACAAGAGACCCAGTACTTC.

This clonotype was found a few times. The chain combines TRBV6-1 with TRBJ2-5; D is undetermined. The V gene's germline CDR1 is MNHNS and CDR2 SASEGT. Trimming stripped 5 bases from V and 2 bases from J, with 12 bases between. The CDR3 consists of 14 residues. The chain's CDR3 is CASSSPLGQETQYF. CDR3 DNA: TGTGCCAGCAGTTCCCCTCTTGGACAAGAGACCCAGTACTTC.

V and J are TRBV12-3 or TRBV12-4 and TRBJ2-2; 9 bases map to TRBD1. The J segment lost 5 bases and the V segment lost 5 bases, leaving 9 bases of the junction unmatched. The length of the CDR3 is 16 residues. The CDR3 bases are TGTGCCAGCAGTAGTTCACAGGGGGCCAGGACCGGGGAGCTGTTTTTT. Translation gives CASSSSQGARTGELFF.

This clonotype was counted ten times or more. The chain recombines TRBV20-1 with TRBJ2-3; no clear D gene. This CDR3 spans 13 amino acids. V dropped 1 base and J dropped 5 bases, with 10 bases sitting between them. The germline gives CDR1 DFQATT, CDR2 SNEGSKA (reference sequence). CDR3 sequence: CSARGIRGDTQYF. CDR3 nucleotides: TGCAGTGCTAGAGGAATAAGAGGAGATACGCAGTATTTT.

This clonotype was seen at least ten times. The rearrangement joins TRBV20-1 to TRBJ2-5, with 10 bases matching TRBD2. Per germline, CDR1 DFQATT and CDR2 SNEGSKA (reference sequence). This CDR3 is 14 amino acids long. V was pared by 3 bases and J by 2 bases, with 3 bases of the junction left unmatched. For the CDR3, the DNA is TGCAGTGCTAGTTTAGCGGGGGGTCAAGAGACCCAGTACTTC. The encoded protein is CSASLAGGQETQYF.

On this clonotype itself: The junction departs from the called germline gene at one end, perhaps through a read error. This chain links TRBV7-8 with TRBJ1-3, with a weak D call TRBD1 (6 bases). The length of the CDR3 is 15 residues. Germline V gene sequence: CDR1 SGHVS, CDR2 FQNEAQ. The CDR3: CASSTNTGRGSTIYF. The CDR3 nucleotides read TGTGCCAGCAGCACGAATACAGGGCGAGGAAGCACCATATATTTT.

This clonotype was counted only a few times. J is TRBJ1-2 and V is TRBV20-1; D is unresolved. The CDR3 totals 12 residues. V was cut by 5 bases and J by 2 bases, with 9 bases left in between. Germline V CDR1 and CDR2: DFQATT, SNEGSKA (reference sequence). The CDR3 reads CSASDGNYGYTF. DNA of the CDR3: TGCAGTGCTTCGGACGGGAACTATGGCTACACCTTC.

This clonotype was seen repeatedly, ten times or more. The J gene is TRBJ1-6, the V gene TRBV11-2, with TRBD1 matching over 8 bases. The CDR3 loop spans 12 amino acids. Per the germline V gene, CDR1 is SGHAT and CDR2 is FQNNGV. V dropped 7 bases and J dropped 9; count of bases not matched to a gene: 2. The chain's CDR3 is CASTQGASPLHF. CDR3 nucleotide sequence: TGTGCCAGCACCCAGGGGGCTTCACCCCTCCACTTT.

This clonotype came up a few times. The V call is TRBV27, the J call TRBJ2-1; perhaps TRBD2 as D (6 bases). V shed 5 bases and J shed 2 bases, with 13 bases lying between them. The CDR3 is 15 residues long. From germline, CDR1 is MNHEY and CDR2 SMNVEV (reference sequence). The CDR3 is CASSTSGPTYNEQFF. In DNA, the CDR3 is TGTGCCAGCAGTACCAGCGGGCCTACCTACAATGAGCAGTTCTTC.

This clonotype has ten or more counts. J is TRBJ2-3 and V is TRBV5-1; 10 nucleotides match TRBD2. Trimming removed 4 bases from V and 4 bases from J; junction bases left unmatched: 6. The CDR3 runs 15 residues. In germline, CDR1 is SGHRS, CDR2 YFSETQ. The CDR3 bases are TGCGCCAGCAGCCTTAGCGGGGGGAGCCCAGATACGCAGTATTTT. This translates into CASSLSGGSPDTQYF.

This rearrangement joins TRBV4-1 to TRBJ1-4, with 7 bases identical to TRBD1. CDR1 is MGHRA and CDR2 is YSYEKL in the germline V gene. This CDR3 has 15 residues. Trimming removed 4 bases from V and 8 bases from J; junction bases left unmatched: 10. The CDR3 DNA follows: TGCGCCAGCAGCCCGACAGGGCCTTTTTGGGAAAAACTGTTTTTT. This translates into CASSPTGPFWEKLFF.

The gene calls are TRBV18 and TRBJ2-4; tentative D call: TRBD1 (6 bases). Trimming left V 3 bases short and J 0 bases short, with 12 bases between. Per germline, CDR1 KGHSH and CDR2 LQKENI. This CDR3 has 16 residues. The CDR3 coding sequence is TGTGCCAGCTCACCGGTTCAGGGGCTAGCCAAAAACATTCAGTACTTC. Translation gives CASSPVQGLAKNIQYF.

The rearrangement uses TRBV27 and TRBJ2-7, with D perhaps matching TRBD1 or TRBD2 (5 bases each). Germline loops: CDR1 MNHEY, CDR2 SMNVEV (reference sequence). Trimming left V 4 bases short and J 2 bases short, with 15 bases between. The CDR3 loop spans 15 amino acids. The CDR3, as DNA: TGTGCCAGCAGTTCATCCGGGACGGCTACCTACGAGCAGTACTTC. The encoded protein is CASSSSGTATYEQYF.

This clonotype appeared many times. The chain joins TRBV19 to TRBJ1-5; 7 nucleotides line up with TRBD1. There are 14 residues in the CDR3. CDR1 is LNHDA and CDR2 is SQIVND in the germline V gene (reference sequence). V lost 8 bases, J lost 4 bases, and 8 bases stayed unmatched. CDR3 DNA: TGTGCCAGTGAGGTAGGGACAGTTAATCAGCCCCAGCATTTT. This encodes CASEVGTVNQPQHF.

The table lists this clonotype with many counts. This rearrangement joins TRBV28 to TRBJ1-5; no clear D gene. The CDR3 covers 13 residues. Deletions cut 3 bases from V and 6 bases from J, with 9 bases between. Germline CDR1 reads MDHEN; CDR2 reads SYDVKM. The CDR3 sequence: CASSFGLGQPQHF. CDR3 in DNA: TGTGCCAGCAGTTTTGGGTTGGGTCAGCCCCAGCATTTT.